In its sample, the clone carrying this T cell receptor (beta chain) was seen many times. Its antigen is unidentified. The sample originates from a study of T-cell reconstitution after alpha-beta-depleted transplantation in children. Unique molecular identifiers featured in how the TCRbeta library was prepared. TCRdb redid the calling of the PCR reads with MiXCR, one entry per CDR3 protein. The sample lists just under 250,000 distinct CDR3 sequences, about 25% occurring once. The V end was cut by 5 bases, the J end by 6 bases, with 8 bases between. The CDR3 extends over 11 amino acids. Germline V gene lookup returns CDR1 LNHNV and CDR2 YYDKDF (reference sequence). Regarding the study as a whole: Alpha-beta T cells present about two months after transplant were reported to originate from several hundred expanded graft clones. The high TCRbeta diversity at day 60 in some patients came from surviving recipient T cells and thymic progenitors. By one year post-transplant, T-cell counts and diversity largely arose from T cells that were newly produced.

The rearrangement links TRBV15 to TRBJ2-7, with D hard to call. The starting material was PBMCs, obtained before TCRalphabeta/CD19-depleted stem cell transplant. The TCR originated in a girl aged 2 to 10 with Fanconi anemia, due to receive a stem cell transplant. The CDR3 is CATSGGGEQYF. DNA of the CDR3: TGTGCCACCAGCGGTGGTGGCGAGCAGTACTTC.